This T cell receptor (beta chain) was identified in a study of blood T cells in healthy people across ages. Study-wide points: Because sorting was not performed, PBMCs prevented conclusive naive versus antigen-experienced comparison. Roughly linearly, TCR beta diversity per million T cells fell as age increased.

This clonotype has a single count. Its antigen remains unknown. A read error may account for a junction end that differs from germline. Then a second PCR, running roughly 7 to 11 cycles, was carried out with a sample-barcoded 5' primer and a J-beta primer mix. Each cDNA molecule received a tag from a template-switch adaptor that had 12 random nucleotides. TCRdb used MiXCR to reprocess the 5' RACE reads, holding one entry per CDR3 protein. The table lists some 1.5 million distinct CDR3 sequences, roughly two fifths of them singletons. Germline V lookup: CDR1 DFQATT, CDR2 SNEGSKA (reference sequence). The length of the CDR3 is 12 residues.

V usage is TRBV20-1 and J usage is TRBJ2-5, with D hard to call. The sequence was collected from a woman aged 18-30 years in good health. Sequencing input: blood. This CDR3 is CSASESQETQYF. The DNA of the CDR3 is TGCAGTGCTAGCGAGTCCCAAGAGACCCAGTACTTT.